What follows are 31 T cell receptor beta chains derived from one specimen sequenced in a study of CD8 T cells in ankylosing spondylitis. Study conclusions and caveats: The study identified a TCR beta motif of roughly eight highly homologous variants that appeared characteristic of ankylosing spondylitis blood.

In TCRdb, the 5' RACE reads were re-called with MiXCR into one record per CDR3 protein. The sample records about 840,000 distinct CDR3 sequences, 12% being singletons. Antigen specificity for these receptors is unknown. Material: blood, either unsorted or a sorted T cell fraction (not recorded which). Source of these receptors: a male donor with ankylosing spondylitis.

The genes are TRBV20-1 and TRBJ1-2; D not certain. The CDR3 has 12 amino acids. With 6 bases removed from V and 5 bases from J, the gap between germline ends came to 13 bases. In germline, CDR1 is DFQATT, CDR2 SNEGSKA (reference sequence). The CDR3 nucleotides read TGCAGTGCGAGGACGGAGACTTATGGCTACACCTTC. Its translation: CSARTETYGYTF.

The V gene is TRBV28, the J gene TRBJ1-2; D is ambiguous. CDR1 is MDHEN, CDR2 SYDVKM, per germline. This CDR3 spans 12 amino acids. The V and J ends lost 4 bases and 8 bases respectively, with 11 bases between them. CDR3 coding DNA: TGTGCCAGCAGTTCCAGGTTGAGGGGCTACACCTTC. Its translation is CASSSRLRGYTF.

J is TRBJ2-7 and V is TRBV7-8, with 9 bases identical to TRBD2. Germline assignment: CDR1 SGHVS and CDR2 FQNEAQ. This CDR3 comprises 17 residues. J gave up 3 bases and V 0 bases, and 9 bases lay outside the gene matches. CDR3 sequence: CASSLASVASGVYEQYF. CDR3 coding DNA: TGTGCCAGCAGCTTAGCGTCGGTAGCTAGCGGGGTCTACGAGCAGTACTTC.

The chain has TRBV5-1 and TRBJ2-3; 8 bases fit TRBD1. After removal of 5 bases from V and 6 bases from J, the junction contained 5 bases not matched to a gene. The CDR3 spans 13 residues. In germline, CDR1 is SGHRS, CDR2 YFSETQ. The CDR3 DNA is TGCGCCAGCAGTGAACAGGGGGTGGATACGCAGTATTTT. This sequence encodes CASSEQGVDTQYF.

This clonotype was detected a few times. The CDR3 reads CSATPGQSSYGYTF. In DNA, the CDR3 is TGCAGTGCTACCCCCGGACAGTCCAGCTATGGCTACACCTTC. The chain carries TRBV20-1 and TRBJ1-2, with D maybe TRBD1 (6 bases). CDR3 length equals 14 residues. V was cut by 4 bases and J by 4 bases, with 16 bases left in between. Germline CDR1 is DFQATT and CDR2 is SNEGSKA (reference sequence).

This clonotype was picked up many times. The chain is built from TRBV20-1 and TRBJ1-1, with D tentatively TRBD1 (5 bases). Germline V gives CDR1 DFQATT, CDR2 SNEGSKA (reference sequence). CDR3 length: 11 residues. V lost 1 base, J lost 5 bases, and 5 bases lay in between. CDR3 residues: CSARGGTEAFF. In DNA form, the CDR3 reads TGCAGTGCTAGAGGGGGGACTGAAGCTTTCTTT.

The chain joins TRBV20-1 to TRBJ2-1, with 9 bases aligning to TRBD2. Losses at the gene ends were 4 bases for V and 2 bases for J; bases not matched to a gene: 6. The CDR3 is 15 residues long. CDR1 and CDR2 from the germline V gene are DFQATT and SNEGSKA (reference sequence). DNA of the CDR3: TGCAGTGCTAACCGACTAGCGGACACCTACAATGAGCAGTTCTTC. It codes for CSANRLADTYNEQFF.

This chain connects TRBV28 to TRBJ2-1; weak D call: TRBD2 (6 bases). V was shortened by 6 bases and J by 7 bases, with 22 bases between the two germline ends. This CDR3 is built from 16 residues. Germline V gene sequence: CDR1 MDHEN, CDR2 SYDVKM. The CDR3 loop is CASSRRGGSGQNEQFF. CDR3 DNA sequence: TGTGCCAGCAGCCGCCGTGGAGGGAGTGGGCAAAATGAGCAGTTCTTC.

This clonotype showed up just a few times. The chain couples TRBV4-3 to TRBJ1-4, with D possibly being TRBD1 (5 bases). The CDR3 has 15 residues. CDR1 LGHNA and CDR2 YSLEER come from the germline V gene. Trimming left V 4 bases short and J 10 bases short, with 19 bases between. Written as DNA, the CDR3 is TGCGCCAGCAGCCTGGGCAGGGTTCGATTCGGAAAACTGTTTTTT. Translated, it gives CASSLGRVRFGKLFF.

This clonotype turned up a few times. The chain employs TRBV7-2 and TRBJ2-3; D ambiguous. V was trimmed by 0 bases and J by 7 bases, leaving 14 bases between them. This CDR3 has 15 amino acids. Germline V gene data show CDR1 as SGHTA and CDR2 as FQGNSA. The CDR3 is CASSLAARFEYTQYF. As DNA, the CDR3 is TGTGCCAGCAGCTTAGCGGCTAGGTTCGAATATACGCAGTATTTT.

This clonotype occurred a few times. The CDR3 region is CASSPTADSTGELFF. The CDR3 nucleotides are TGCGCCAGCAGCCCTACTGCGGACAGCACCGGGGAGCTGTTTTTT. J is TRBJ2-2 and V is TRBV5-1; weak D call: TRBD1 (6 bases). The CDR3 spans 15 residues. Trimming pared 4 bases from V and 4 bases from J, leaving 14 bases between. CDR1 and CDR2 from the germline V gene are SGHRS and YFSETQ.

This CDR3 is CASSPRTGSWEKLFF. DNA of the CDR3: TGTGCCAGCAGCCCACGGACTGGGTCTTGGGAAAAACTGTTTTTT. The V call is TRBV7-2, the J call TRBJ1-4, with D unresolved. CDR1 SGHTA and CDR2 FQGNSA come from the germline V gene. V lost 5 bases, J lost 8 bases, and 18 bases lay in between. This CDR3 spans 15 amino acids.

The chain combines TRBV7-9 with TRBJ2-1, with 7 bases lining up with TRBD2. Germline-derived CDR1 and CDR2 are SEHNR and FQNEAQ (reference sequence). This CDR3 spans 12 amino acids. The J segment lost 12 bases and the V segment lost 1 base, leaving 3 bases of the junction unmatched. In nucleotides, the CDR3 is TGTGCCAGCAGCTTAGTATCGGGGGGGCAGTTCTTC. Protein product: CASSLVSGGQFF.

This clonotype turned up a few times. This sequence joins TRBV2 and TRBJ2-5; D unclear. V lost 8 bases, J lost 5 bases, and 15 bases lay in between. The CDR3 loop spans 13 amino acids. Germline CDR1 and CDR2: SNHLY and FYNNEI. The CDR3 DNA reads as TGTGCCAGCTCGGACGATAGTAGGGAGACCCAGTACTTC. It codes for CASSDDSRETQYF.

This clonotype was recorded a few times. The genes are TRBV20-1 and TRBJ2-3, with 7 bases identical to TRBD2. This CDR3 is 15 amino acids long. V lost 0 bases, J lost 4 bases, and 7 bases stayed unmatched. The germline CDR1 and CDR2 sequences are DFQATT and SNEGSKA (reference sequence). The CDR3 DNA is TGCAGTGCTAGAGATTGGGGGAGGGCCGCAGATACGCAGTATTTT. This gives the protein CSARDWGRAADTQYF.

This clonotype was observed many times. The chain couples TRBV20-1 to TRBJ1-1; D is perhaps TRBD1 (6 bases). The V end lost 5 bases, the J end lost 3 bases, and 16 bases lay between the germline ends. Germline CDR1 reads DFQATT; CDR2 reads SNEGSKA (reference sequence). This CDR3 spans 14 amino acids. This CDR3 is CSASRQAGYTEAFF. The DNA of the CDR3 is TGCAGTGCTTCAAGACAGGCGGGATACACTGAAGCTTTCTTT.

In its sample, this clonotype was seen many times. V gene TRBV18 combines with J gene TRBJ2-5, with a possible D match to TRBD2 (6 bases). Between the trimmed V and J ends, which lost 8 bases and 4 bases, there was a span of 11 bases. Per the germline V gene, CDR1 is KGHSH and CDR2 is LQKENI. The length of the CDR3 is 12 residues. This chain's CDR3 is CASSPAGETQYF. In DNA, the CDR3 is TGTGCCAGCAGCCCAGCGGGAGAGACCCAGTACTTC.

Ten or more counts support this clonotype. The rearrangement joins TRBV20-1 to TRBJ1-2, with TRBD1 matching 7 bases. The trim removed 5 bases at V and 4 bases at J, leaving 4 bases unmatched. The V gene's germline CDR1 is DFQATT and CDR2 SNEGSKA (reference sequence). CDR3 length: 12 amino acids. The CDR3: CSALTGVYGYTF. As DNA, the CDR3 is TGCAGTGCTCTAACAGGGGTCTATGGCTACACCTTC.

In this sample, this clonotype turned up a few times. The chain has TRBV30 and TRBJ1-2; D unclear. Looked up from germline, CDR1 is GTSNPN and CDR2 is SVGIG (reference sequence). Trimming shortened V by 0 bases and J by 6 bases, and 11 bases separated the two germline ends. The CDR3 is 13 residues long. CDR3 in amino acids: CAWSVRETDGYTF. The CDR3 DNA is TGTGCCTGGAGTGTTCGGGAAACCGATGGCTACACCTTC.

The chain has TRBV24-1 and TRBJ2-1; D may be TRBD2 (7 bases). V dropped 9 bases and J dropped 8 bases, with 22 bases sitting between them. The CDR3 covers 15 residues. Germline CDR1 reads KGHDR; CDR2 reads SFDVKD. The chain's CDR3 is CATGGAGRLYDEQFF. The CDR3 bases are TGTGCCACCGGGGGGGCAGGGCGGTTGTACGATGAGCAGTTCTTC.

This clonotype was counted only a few times. The chain has TRBV29-1 and TRBJ2-5; 11 bases are a match to TRBD2. The CDR3 contains 12 residues. The J segment lost 3 bases and the V segment lost 7 bases, leaving 1 base of the junction unmatched. Per the germline V gene, CDR1 is SQVTM and CDR2 is ANQGSEA. CDR3 nucleotides: TGCAGCGAGACTAGCGGGGAAGAGACCCAGTACTTC. Amino acids: CSETSGEETQYF.

This clonotype was seen repeatedly, ten times or more. The chain links TRBV12-3 or TRBV12-4 to TRBJ2-7, with D possibly being TRBD1 (5 bases). The CDR3 runs 15 residues. The V end was cut by 2 bases, the J end by 1 base, with 12 bases between. In nucleotides, the CDR3 is TGTGCCAGCAGTTTAAGTCGCAGGGCTTCCTACGAGCAGTACTTC. This translates into CASSLSRRASYEQYF.

This clonotype was seen a handful of times. The chain links TRBV20-1 to TRBJ2-7, with 14 bases matching TRBD2. The length of the CDR3 is 20 residues. V was clipped by 4 bases and J by 2 bases; unmatched bases: 19. Germline-derived CDR1 and CDR2 are DFQATT and SNEGSKA (reference sequence). The CDR3: CSAKERGGLAGGLTTYEQYF. CDR3 DNA sequence: TGCAGTGCTAAAGAGAGGGGAGGACTAGCGGGGGGCCTTACCACCTACGAGCAGTACTTC.

The J gene is TRBJ2-7, the V gene TRBV4-3, with D perhaps assigned TRBD1 or TRBD2 (6 bases each). The germline gives CDR1 LGHNA, CDR2 YSLEER. The CDR3 extends over 15 amino acids. Trimming stripped 5 bases from V and 3 bases from J, with 17 bases between. The DNA for the CDR3 is TGCGCCAGCAGCTGGGAACAGGGACTTAACTACGAGCAGTACTTC. Protein product: CASSWEQGLNYEQYF.

This clonotype was counted a few times. The genes are TRBV10-3 and TRBJ1-1; no definite D call. The CDR3 loop spans 11 amino acids. Trimming took off 10 bases at V and 4 bases at J, with 10 bases between the two ends. Germline assignment: CDR1 ENHRY and CDR2 SYGVKD. In nucleotides, the CDR3 is TGTGCCACCATGGCGGGCACTGAAGCTTTCTTT. Amino acid sequence: CATMAGTEAFF.

This clonotype was seen more than once but under ten times. The chain recombines TRBV29-1 with TRBJ2-1, with TRBD1 as a possible D gene (6 bases). The CDR3 totals 12 residues. V lost 7 bases and J 3 bases, leaving 10 bases between the germline ends. Germline loops: CDR1 SQVTM, CDR2 ANQGSEA. The CDR3 here is CSADRGYNEQFF. CDR3 bases: TGCAGCGCGGACAGAGGCTACAATGAGCAGTTCTTC.

As DNA, the CDR3 is TGTGCCAGCAGCCTGCGACCGGCGATCGACAATGAGCAGTTCTTC. It encodes CASSLRPAIDNEQFF. V usage is TRBV7-6 and J usage is TRBJ2-1; D ambiguous. V was clipped by 5 bases and J by 5 bases, with 16 bases between them. Per the germline V gene, CDR1 is SGHVS and CDR2 is FNYEAQ. The CDR3 has 15 residues.

This clonotype has a count of ten or more. This chain connects TRBV29-1 to TRBJ2-4; D may be TRBD1 (6 bases). Germline V gene sequence: CDR1 SQVTM, CDR2 ANQGSEA. The V end was cut by 7 bases, the J end by 1 base, with 20 bases between. CDR3 length: 16 residues. The CDR3 sequence is CSAAPGSQGAKNIQYF. The CDR3, as DNA: TGCAGCGCTGCCCCTGGGTCGCAGGGGGCCAAAAACATTCAGTACTTC.

CDR3 sequence: CASRPRRNDRRDYTMANTF. The CDR3 coding sequence is TGTGCCAGCAGGCCGCGGAGGAACGACCGGCGGGACTACACTATGGCTAACACCTTC. This sequence joins TRBV6-1 and TRBJ1-2; tentatively, D is TRBD1 (5 bases). This CDR3 spans 19 amino acids. Trimming removed 6 bases at V and 12 bases at J, with 38 bases between. Germline CDR1 and CDR2: MNHNS and SASEGT.

This sequence joins TRBV20-1 and TRBJ2-7, with D hard to call. Trimming removed 3 bases from V and 5 bases from J, with 14 bases in between. CDR1 is DFQATT and CDR2 is SNEGSKA in the germline V gene (reference sequence). CDR3 length equals 13 residues. The CDR3 here is CSARAPTKDEQYF. CDR3 bases: TGCAGTGCTAGGGCACCTACCAAGGACGAGCAGTACTTC.

This clonotype came up many times. The chain uses TRBV20-1 and TRBJ1-4, with D unresolved. The germline gives CDR1 DFQATT, CDR2 SNEGSKA (reference sequence). This CDR3 contains 14 residues. The V end was cut by 0 bases, the J end by 4 bases, with 9 bases between. The CDR3 nucleotides are TGCAGTGCTAGAGATCTACGTCATAATGAAAAACTGTTTTTT. It yields the protein CSARDLRHNEKLFF.